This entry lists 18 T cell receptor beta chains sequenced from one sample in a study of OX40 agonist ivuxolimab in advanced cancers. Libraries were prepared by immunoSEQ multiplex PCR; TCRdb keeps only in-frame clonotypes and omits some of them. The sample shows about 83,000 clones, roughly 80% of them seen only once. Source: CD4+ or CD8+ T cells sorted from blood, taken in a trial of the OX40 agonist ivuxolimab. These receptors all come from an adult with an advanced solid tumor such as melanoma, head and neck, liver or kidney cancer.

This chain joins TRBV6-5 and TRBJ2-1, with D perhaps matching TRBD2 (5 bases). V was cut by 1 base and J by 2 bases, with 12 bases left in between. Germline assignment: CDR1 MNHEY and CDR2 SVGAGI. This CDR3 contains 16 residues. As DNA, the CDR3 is TGTGCCAGCAGTTACTTTCGGACTTCCACCTACAATGAGCAGTTCTTC. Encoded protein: CASSYFRTSTYNEQFF.

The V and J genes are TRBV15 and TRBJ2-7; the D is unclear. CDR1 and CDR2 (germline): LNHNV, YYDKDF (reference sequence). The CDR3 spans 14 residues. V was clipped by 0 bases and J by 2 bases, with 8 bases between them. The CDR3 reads CATSRDVGTYEQYF. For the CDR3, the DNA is TGTGCCACCAGCAGAGATGTGGGGACCTACGAGCAGTACTTC.

Here the CDR3 reads CASSAPKGGSSYNSPLHF. CDR3 DNA sequence: TGTGCCAGCAGCGCCCCTAAGGGGGGGAGCTCCTATAATTCACCCCTCCACTTT. The V call is TRBV9, the J call TRBJ1-6, with D perhaps matching TRBD1 (6 bases). This CDR3 spans 18 amino acids. V gave up 3 bases and J gave up 0 bases, with 16 bases separating them. Germline V gene sequence: CDR1 SGDLS, CDR2 YYNGEE.

The DNA for the CDR3 is TGTGCCAGCTCACAGGGGTGGAACACTGAAGCTTTCTTT. Translated: CASSQGWNTEAFF. The chain has TRBV18 and TRBJ1-1, with D possibly matching TRBD1 (5 bases). The CDR3 totals 13 residues. V was trimmed by 4 bases and J by 1 base, leaving 7 bases between them. Germline assignment: CDR1 KGHSH and CDR2 LQKENI.

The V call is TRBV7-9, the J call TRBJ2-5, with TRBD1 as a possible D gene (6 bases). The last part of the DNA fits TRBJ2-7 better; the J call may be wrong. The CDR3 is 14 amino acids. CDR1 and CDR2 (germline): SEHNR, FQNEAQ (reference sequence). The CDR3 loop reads CASSSPRTAYEQYF. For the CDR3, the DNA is TGTGCCAGCAGCTCACCACGGACAGCCTACGAGCAGTACTTC.

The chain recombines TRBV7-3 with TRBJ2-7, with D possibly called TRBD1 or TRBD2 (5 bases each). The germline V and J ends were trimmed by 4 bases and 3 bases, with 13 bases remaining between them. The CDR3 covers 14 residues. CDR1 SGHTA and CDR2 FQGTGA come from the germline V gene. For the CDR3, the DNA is TGTGCCAGCAGCTACTCCTTGAGGGGCTACGAGCAGTACTTC. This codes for CASSYSLRGYEQYF.

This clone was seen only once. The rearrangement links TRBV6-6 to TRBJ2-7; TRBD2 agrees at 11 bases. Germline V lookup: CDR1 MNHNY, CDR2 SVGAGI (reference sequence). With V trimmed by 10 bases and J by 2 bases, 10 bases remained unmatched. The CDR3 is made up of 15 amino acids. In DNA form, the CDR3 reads TGTGCCACAAGAGGGGGGACTAGCGGAACCTACGAGCAGTACTTC. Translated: CATRGGTSGTYEQYF.

CDR3 region: CASSPIWTGLNQETQYF. As DNA, the CDR3 is TGTGCCAGCTCACCGATTTGGACAGGACTCAACCAAGAGACCCAGTACTTC. The chain joins TRBV18 to TRBJ2-5; 7 bases agree with TRBD1. The trim removed 3 bases at V and 0 bases at J, leaving 10 bases unmatched. CDR1 and CDR2 (germline): KGHSH, LQKENI. The CDR3 sequence is 17 residues long. Combining the CDR3 with reference TRBV18 and TRBJ2-5 gives the whole variable domain NAGVMQNPRHLVRRRGQEARLRCSPMKGHSHVYWYRQLPEEGLKFMVYLQKENIIDESGMPKERFSAEFPKEGPSILRIQQVVRGDSAAYFCASSPIWTGLNQETQYFGPGTRLLVL.

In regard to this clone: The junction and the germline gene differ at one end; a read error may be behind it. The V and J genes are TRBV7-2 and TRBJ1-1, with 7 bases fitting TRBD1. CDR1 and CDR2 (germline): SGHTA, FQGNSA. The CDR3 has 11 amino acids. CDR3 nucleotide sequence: TGTGCCAGCAGCCCTTACACAGGGGTTCACTTT. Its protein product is CASSPYTGVHF.

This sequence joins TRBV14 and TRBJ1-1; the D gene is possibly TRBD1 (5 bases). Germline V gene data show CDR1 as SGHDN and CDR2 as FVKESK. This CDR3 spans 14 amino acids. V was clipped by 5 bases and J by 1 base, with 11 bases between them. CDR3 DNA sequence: TGTGCCAGCAGCGTACAGGTATCGAACACTGAAGCTTTCTTT. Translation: CASSVQVSNTEAFF.

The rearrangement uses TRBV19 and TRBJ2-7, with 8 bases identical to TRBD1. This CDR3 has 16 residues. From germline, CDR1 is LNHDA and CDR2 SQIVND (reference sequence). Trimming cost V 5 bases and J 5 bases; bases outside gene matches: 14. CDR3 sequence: CASSVRYQTGVHEQYF. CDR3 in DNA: TGTGCCAGTAGTGTTAGGTACCAGACAGGGGTCCACGAGCAGTACTTC.

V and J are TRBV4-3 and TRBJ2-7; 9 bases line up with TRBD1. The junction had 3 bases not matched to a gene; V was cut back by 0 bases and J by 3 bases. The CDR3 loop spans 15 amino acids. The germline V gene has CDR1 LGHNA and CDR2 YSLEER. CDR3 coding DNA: TGCGCCAGCAGCCAAGAGGGACAGGGAGACTACGAGCAGTACTTC. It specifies CASSQEGQGDYEQYF.

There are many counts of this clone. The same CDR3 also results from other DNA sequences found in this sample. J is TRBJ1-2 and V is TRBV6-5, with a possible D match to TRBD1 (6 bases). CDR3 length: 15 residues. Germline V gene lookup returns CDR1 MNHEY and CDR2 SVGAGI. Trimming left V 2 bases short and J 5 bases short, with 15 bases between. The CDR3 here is CASSYGRGFRYGYTF. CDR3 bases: TGTGCCAGCAGTTACGGCAGGGGATTTAGGTATGGCTACACCTTC.

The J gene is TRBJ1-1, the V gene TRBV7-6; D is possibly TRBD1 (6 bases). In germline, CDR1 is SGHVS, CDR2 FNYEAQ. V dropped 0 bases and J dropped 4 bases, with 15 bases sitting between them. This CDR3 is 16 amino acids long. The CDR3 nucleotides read TGTGCCAGCAGCTTAGCCCAAAAGGGGGAGAGCACTGAAGCTTTCTTT. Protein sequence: CASSLAQKGESTEAFF. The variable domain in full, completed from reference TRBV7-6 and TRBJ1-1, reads GAGVSQSPRYKVTKRGQDVALRCDPISGHVSLYWYRQALGQGPEFLTYFNYEAQQDKSGLPNDRFSAERPEGSISTLTIQRTEQRDSAMYRCASSLAQKGESTEAFFGQGTRLTVV.

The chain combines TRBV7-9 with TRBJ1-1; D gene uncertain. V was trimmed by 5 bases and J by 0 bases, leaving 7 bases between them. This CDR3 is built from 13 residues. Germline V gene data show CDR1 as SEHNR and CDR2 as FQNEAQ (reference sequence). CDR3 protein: CASSPQVNTEAFF. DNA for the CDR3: TGTGCCAGCAGCCCTCAGGTGAACACTGAAGCTTTCTTT.

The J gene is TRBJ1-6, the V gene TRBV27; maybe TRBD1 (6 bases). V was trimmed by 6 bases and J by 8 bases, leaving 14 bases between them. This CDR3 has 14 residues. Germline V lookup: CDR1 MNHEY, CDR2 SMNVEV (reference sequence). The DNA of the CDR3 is TGTGCCAGCAGGGTGGGGGGCAGCGATTCACCCCTCCACTTT. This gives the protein CASRVGGSDSPLHF.

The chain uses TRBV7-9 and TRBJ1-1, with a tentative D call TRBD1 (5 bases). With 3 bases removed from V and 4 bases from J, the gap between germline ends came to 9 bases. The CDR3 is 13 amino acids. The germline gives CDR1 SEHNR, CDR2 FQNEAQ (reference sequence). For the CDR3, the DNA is TGTGCCAGCAGCTTCCAGGGTTCCACTGAAGCTTTCTTT. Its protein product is CASSFQGSTEAFF.

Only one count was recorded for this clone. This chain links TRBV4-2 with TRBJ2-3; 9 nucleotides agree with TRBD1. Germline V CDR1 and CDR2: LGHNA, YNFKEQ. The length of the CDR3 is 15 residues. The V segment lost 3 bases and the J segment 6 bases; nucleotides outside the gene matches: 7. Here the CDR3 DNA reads TGTGCCAGCAGCCACCTCCGACAGGGGGGGGATACGCAGTATTTT. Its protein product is CASSHLRQGGDTQYF.